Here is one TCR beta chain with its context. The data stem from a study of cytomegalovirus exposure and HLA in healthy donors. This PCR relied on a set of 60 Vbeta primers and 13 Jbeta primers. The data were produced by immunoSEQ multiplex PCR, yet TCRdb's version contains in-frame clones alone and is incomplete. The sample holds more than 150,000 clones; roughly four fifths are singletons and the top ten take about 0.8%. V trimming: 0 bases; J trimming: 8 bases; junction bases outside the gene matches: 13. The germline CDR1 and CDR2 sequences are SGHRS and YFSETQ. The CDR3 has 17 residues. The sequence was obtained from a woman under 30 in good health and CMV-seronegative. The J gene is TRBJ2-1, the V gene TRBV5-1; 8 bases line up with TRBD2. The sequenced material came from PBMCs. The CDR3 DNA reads TGCGCCAGCAGCTTGGAGGGTGCCGGGACTAGGGTCGATGAGCAGTTCTTC. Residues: CASSLEGAGTRVDEQFF.